These 14 T cell receptor beta chains were all obtained from the same sample, sequenced in a study of graft-versus-host responses after intestinal transplantation. Sequencing was performed with immunoSEQ multiplex PCR; in TCRdb, only in-frame clones are kept and a portion is missing. The sample consists of just over 70,000 clones, over 70% of them appearing once. These TCRs are of unknown antigen specificity. The source was unstimulated CD4+ T cells sorted from spleen or lymph node cells, collected before transplant. The receptors were sampled from a human donor who was the organ donor for an intestinal transplant.

This chain joins TRBV12-1 and TRBJ1-1. TRBV12-1 is marked as a pseudogene. CDR3 length: 14 amino acids. CDR3 sequence: CASSLSGRNTEAFF. In DNA, the CDR3 is TGTGCCAGCAGCTTGTCGGGAAGGAACACTGAAGCTTTCTTT.

The table lists this clone with a few counts. This chain links TRBV4-3 with TRBJ1-2, with a tentative D call TRBD1 (5 bases). V was shortened by 0 bases and J by 0 bases, with 5 bases between the two germline ends. CDR1 LGHNA and CDR2 YSLEER come from the germline V gene. This CDR3 contains 14 residues. The CDR3 DNA follows: TGCGCCAGCAGCCAAGAGACAGCTAACTATGGCTACACCTTC. It translates to CASSQETANYGYTF.

This chain joins TRBV28 and TRBJ1-2, with D uncertain. The CDR3 consists of 12 residues. Germline CDR1 is MDHEN and CDR2 is SYDVKM. V gave up 4 bases and J gave up 8 bases, with 11 bases separating them. CDR3 protein: CASSSQEEGYTF. For the CDR3, the DNA is TGTGCCAGCAGTTCGCAAGAGGAAGGCTACACCTTC.

This clone was found a few times. V and J are TRBV19 and TRBJ1-5; TRBD1 agrees at 8 bases. Losses at the gene ends were 6 bases for V and 3 bases for J; bases not matched to a gene: 16. The CDR3 length is 18 residues. Germline CDR1 and CDR2: LNHDA and SQIVND (reference sequence). CDR3 sequence reads: CASREQGVLPGPNQPQHF. The CDR3 nucleotides are TGTGCCAGTAGAGAACAGGGGGTCCTCCCGGGCCCCAATCAGCCCCAGCATTTT.

The chain combines TRBV20-1 with TRBJ2-7, with D tentatively TRBD1 (5 bases). V was clipped by 6 bases and J by 6 bases, with 12 bases between them. The germline V gene encodes CDR1 DFQATT and CDR2 SNEGSKA (reference sequence). CDR3 length: 11 residues. In DNA, the CDR3 is TGCAGTGCCTACGACAGTTCCGAGCAGTACGTC. It yields the protein CSAYDSSEQYV.

The chain has TRBV11-2 and TRBJ2-5, with TRBD1 matching 9 bases. Germline assignment: CDR1 SGHAT and CDR2 FQNNGV. The CDR3 is 15 amino acids. With V trimmed by 1 base and J by 5 bases, 5 bases remained unmatched. CDR3 sequence (DNA): TGTGCCAGCAGCTTAGGGGACAGGGAATTGGAGACCCAGTACTTC. Translation: CASSLGDRELETQYF.

The rearrangement links TRBV5-1 to TRBJ1-5, with 7 bases identical to TRBD1. Germline assignment: CDR1 SGHRS and CDR2 YFSETQ. The CDR3 contains 13 residues. The J segment lost 9 bases and the V segment lost 4 bases, leaving 7 bases of the junction unmatched. The CDR3 DNA follows: TGCGCCAGCAGCAGGGACAGTTTAGGGCCCCAGCATTTT. It translates to CASSRDSLGPQHF.

The gene calls are TRBV21-1 and TRBJ1-2; the table's D call of TRBD1 was not tested on the DNA. TRBV21-1 is labeled a pseudogene. The CDR3 spans 15 residues. The CDR3 nucleotides read TGTGCCATCAGGACAGCCTCTCACCCCCGCTATGGCTACACCTTC. It translates to CAIRTASHPRYGYTF.

The V gene is TRBV6-5, the J gene TRBJ1-3; D is uncertain. Germline V gives CDR1 MNHEY, CDR2 SVGAGI. With 3 bases removed from V and 0 bases from J, the gap between germline ends came to 9 bases. The CDR3 extends over 15 amino acids. The CDR3 loop is CASSYTGGSGNTIYF. In nucleotides, the CDR3 is TGTGCCAGCAGTTATACTGGTGGCTCTGGAAACACCATATATTTT.

For this clone: Germline and junction disagree at one end, which may indicate a read error. V is TRBV27 and J is TRBJ1-3; the match to TRBD1 covers 8 bases. Germline CDR1 and CDR2: MNHEY and SMNVEV (reference sequence). The CDR3 sequence is 16 residues long. In nucleotides, the CDR3 is TGTGCCAGCAGTCCCGGACAGGGAGGCTCTCGAAACACCATATATTTT. Encoded protein: CASSPGQGGSRNTIYF.

The gene calls are TRBV9 and TRBJ2-5; 11 bases agree with TRBD1. V lost 0 bases and J lost 0; bases outside the gene matches: 7. Germline assignment: CDR1 SGDLS and CDR2 YYNGEE. The CDR3 contains 18 residues. For the CDR3, the DNA is TGTGCCAGCAGCGTAGCACAATGGGGACAGGGGGACCAAGAGACCCAGTACTTC. This sequence encodes CASSVAQWGQGDQETQYF.

The rearrangement uses TRBV10-3 and TRBJ1-6; D possibly corresponds to TRBD1 (5 bases). Germline V gene data show CDR1 as ENHRY and CDR2 as SYGVKD. The CDR3 consists of 13 residues. Trimming left V 8 bases short and J 5 bases short, with 10 bases between. The CDR3 here is CAIGMTDNSPLHF. In nucleotides, the CDR3 is TGTGCCATCGGGATGACAGATAATTCACCCCTCCACTTT.

This chain uses TRBV5-1 with TRBJ2-2; TRBD2 matches at 14 bases. Per germline, CDR1 SGHRS and CDR2 YFSETQ. CDR3 length: 15 amino acids. The V and J ends lost 4 bases and 6 bases, in that order; junction bases with no gene match: 2. DNA of the CDR3: TGCGCCAGCAGCCCGGGACTAGCGGGGGCCGGGGAGCTGTTTTTT. This gives the protein CASSPGLAGAGELFF.

V is TRBV4-1 and J is TRBJ2-2; 9 nucleotides agree with TRBD2. Unmatched junction bases numbered 11, after V lost 4 bases and J lost 2 bases. Germline V lookup: CDR1 MGHRA, CDR2 YSYEKL. The CDR3 runs 18 residues. Here the CDR3 DNA reads TGCGCCAGCAGCCCCTATGGTAGCGGGGGCCATAACACCGGGGAGCTGTTTTTT. It specifies CASSPYGSGGHNTGELFF.